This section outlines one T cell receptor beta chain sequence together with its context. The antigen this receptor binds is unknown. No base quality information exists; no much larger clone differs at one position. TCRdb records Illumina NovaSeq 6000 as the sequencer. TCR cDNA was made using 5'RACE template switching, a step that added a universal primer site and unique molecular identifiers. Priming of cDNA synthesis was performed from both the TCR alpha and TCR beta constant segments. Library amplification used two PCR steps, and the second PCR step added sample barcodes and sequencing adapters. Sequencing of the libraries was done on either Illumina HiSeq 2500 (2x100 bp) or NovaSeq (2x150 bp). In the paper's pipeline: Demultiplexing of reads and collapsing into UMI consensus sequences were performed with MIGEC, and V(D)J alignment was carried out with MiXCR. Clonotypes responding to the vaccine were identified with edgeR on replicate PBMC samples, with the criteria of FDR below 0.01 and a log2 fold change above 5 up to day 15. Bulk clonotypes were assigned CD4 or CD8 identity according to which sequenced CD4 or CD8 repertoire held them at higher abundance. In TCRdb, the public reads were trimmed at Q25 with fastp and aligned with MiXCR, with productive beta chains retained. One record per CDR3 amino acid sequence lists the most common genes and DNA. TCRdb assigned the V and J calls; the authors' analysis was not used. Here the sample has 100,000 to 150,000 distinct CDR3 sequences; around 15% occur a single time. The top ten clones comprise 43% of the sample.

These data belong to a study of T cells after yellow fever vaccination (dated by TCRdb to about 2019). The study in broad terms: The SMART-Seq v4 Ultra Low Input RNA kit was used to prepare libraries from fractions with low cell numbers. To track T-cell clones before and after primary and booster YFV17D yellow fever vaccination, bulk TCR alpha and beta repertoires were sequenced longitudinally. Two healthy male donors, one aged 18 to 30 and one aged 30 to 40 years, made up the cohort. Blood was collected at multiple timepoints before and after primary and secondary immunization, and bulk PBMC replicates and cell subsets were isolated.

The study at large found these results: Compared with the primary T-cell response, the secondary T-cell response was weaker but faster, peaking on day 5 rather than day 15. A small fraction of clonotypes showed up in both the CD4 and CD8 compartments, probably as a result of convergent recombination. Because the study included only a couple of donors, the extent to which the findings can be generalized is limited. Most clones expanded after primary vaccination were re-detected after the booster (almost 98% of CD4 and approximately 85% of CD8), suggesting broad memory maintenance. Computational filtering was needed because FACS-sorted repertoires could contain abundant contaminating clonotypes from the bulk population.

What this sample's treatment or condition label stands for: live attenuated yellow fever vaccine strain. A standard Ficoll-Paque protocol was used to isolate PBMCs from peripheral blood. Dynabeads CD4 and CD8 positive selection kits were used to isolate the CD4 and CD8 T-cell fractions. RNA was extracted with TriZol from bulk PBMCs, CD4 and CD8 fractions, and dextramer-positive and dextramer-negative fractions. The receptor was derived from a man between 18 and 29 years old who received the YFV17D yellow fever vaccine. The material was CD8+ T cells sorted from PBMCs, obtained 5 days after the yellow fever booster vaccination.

CDR3 reads: CASSPTGGGTGELFF. The nucleotide sequence reads TGTGCCAGCAGTCCCACAGGGGGTGGCACCGGGGAGCTGTTTTTT. This chain joins TRBV6-5 to TRBJ2-2; TRBD1 fits 8 bases in the junction. Counted from cysteine to phenylalanine, this CDR3 has 15 amino acids. Only CDR3 DNA remains: 45 bases, in frame from the first base. CDR1 is given as MNHEY and CDR2 as SVGAGI, both from the germline V gene. Clipping removes 5 bases from V and 4 bases from J, with 6 as the unmatched junction base count.